This TCR beta chain was sequenced during a study of identical twins. Each donor was a healthy Caucasian. Ten or more counts support this clonotype. The antigen is unknown. A universal primer site was added by template switching, and unique molecular identifiers were carried by the cDNA. One entry per CDR3 protein results from TCRdb running MiXCR on the 5' RACE reads. Here the sample spans 750,000 to 950,000 distinct CDR3 sequences, around 12% being singletons. The length of the CDR3 is 14 residues. Trimming cost V 1 base and J 2 bases, with 8 bases left between them. Notes on the study in general: Whereas memory repertoires showed no such difference, abundant cord blood beta clonotypes carried fewer insertions. Zero-insertion analyses were open to partial confounding by invariant MAIT and iNKT cells.

These same data were also listed under a study on yellow fever vaccine responses in identical twins.

The sequencing input was PBMCs. This clonotype was obtained from a woman aged 18-35 years in good health. V and J are TRBV12-3 or TRBV12-4 and TRBJ1-2; D ambiguous. CDR3 nucleotides: TGTGCCAGCAGTTTAGGCCCGTACAACTATGGCTACACCTTC. This sequence encodes CASSLGPYNYGYTF.